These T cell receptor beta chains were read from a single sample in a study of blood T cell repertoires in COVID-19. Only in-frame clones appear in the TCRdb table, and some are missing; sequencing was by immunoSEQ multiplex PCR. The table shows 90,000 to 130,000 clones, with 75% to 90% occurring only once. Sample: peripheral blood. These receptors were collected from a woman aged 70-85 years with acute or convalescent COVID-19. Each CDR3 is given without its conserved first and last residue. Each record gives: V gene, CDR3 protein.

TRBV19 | ASSIPGLGQNQPQH
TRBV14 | ASSPTGNYGYT
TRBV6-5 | ASSTRYQETQY
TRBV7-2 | ASSFGTSGTDTQY
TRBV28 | ASSLGRATNEKLF
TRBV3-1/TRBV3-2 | ASSQEWTSPAGYT
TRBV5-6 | ASSSSRVRYGYT
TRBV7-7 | ASSSRLATVGEQF
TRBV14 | ASSQVRTGTGELF
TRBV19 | ASSKTGNPNTGELF
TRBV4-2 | ASSQLASGVSPGELF
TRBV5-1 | ASSSLELSSTEAF
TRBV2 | ASSGTSGAETQY
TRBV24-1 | ATSDPGLAGDNEQF
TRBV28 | ASSLGQAGTEAF
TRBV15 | ATSRVGGGNSPLH
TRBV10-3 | AISHPSIGRGTGELF
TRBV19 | ASSIAGVNEKLF
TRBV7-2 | ASSPGQPYHYSNQPQH
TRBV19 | ASSSQTGGTEAF
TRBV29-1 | SVDISGSTEAF
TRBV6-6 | ASRADGDTEAF
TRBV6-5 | ASSYALGAGSDTQY
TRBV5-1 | ASSWTRNTEAF
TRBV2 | ASSVGQGAYGYT
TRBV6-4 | ASSLEGGHEQY
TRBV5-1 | ASSFTPGSGANVLT
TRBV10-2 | ASSDGGQGSNYGYT
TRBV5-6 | ASSSPGQGSGYT
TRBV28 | ASSLRGMAPGNTIY
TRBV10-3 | AISESGTGRYGYT
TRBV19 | ASSGGTAYNSPLH
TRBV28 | ASIPSTAGELYQETQY
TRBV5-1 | ASSPDRGPTIAEAF
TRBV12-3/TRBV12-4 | ASSLNGDTEAF
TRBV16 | ASSPSGGSLSYEQY
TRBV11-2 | ASSTVRDRVTNMMRAF
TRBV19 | ASSGTGVEKLF
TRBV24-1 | ATWTSTGELF
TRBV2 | ASSQTGANTGELF
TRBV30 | AWSGQNSNQPQH
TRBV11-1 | ASSERGDLDTQY
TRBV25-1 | ASTGQGGYSPLH
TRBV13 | ASSNAGGQRNSPLH
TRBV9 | ASSVGGLAGTNEQF
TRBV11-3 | ASSLAGGESNTEAF
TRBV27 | ASRELARGTGELF
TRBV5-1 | ASSFNREGYEAF
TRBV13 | ASSLRSGGPTGELF
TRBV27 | ASSFRGEELF